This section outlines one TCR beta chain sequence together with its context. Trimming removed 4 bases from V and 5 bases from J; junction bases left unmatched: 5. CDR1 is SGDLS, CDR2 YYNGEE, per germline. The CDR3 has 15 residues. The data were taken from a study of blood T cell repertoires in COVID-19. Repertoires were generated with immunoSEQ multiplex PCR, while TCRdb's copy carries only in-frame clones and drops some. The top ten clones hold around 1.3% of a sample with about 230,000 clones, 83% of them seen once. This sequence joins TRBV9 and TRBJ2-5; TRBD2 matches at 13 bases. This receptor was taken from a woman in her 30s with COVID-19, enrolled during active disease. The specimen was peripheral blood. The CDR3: CASSLGTSGIETQYF. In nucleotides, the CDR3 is TGTGCCAGCAGCTTGGGGACTAGCGGGATCGAGACCCAGTACTTC.